This T cell receptor beta chain was documented in a study of cytomegalovirus exposure and HLA in healthy donors. Broader study findings: Because they were indistinguishable, some V segments, including TRBV6-2 and TRBV6-3, were excluded.

With 5 bases clipped from V and 15 bases from J, the junction kept 6 bases outside the gene matches. Germline CDR1 SGHAT, CDR2 FQNNGV. There are 13 residues in the CDR3. This clone occurred a few times. What it binds is unknown. Primers included in the PCR were 60 Vbeta and 13 Jbeta primers. Here immunoSEQ multiplex PCR was the method, and the copy in TCRdb shows in-frame clones only, minus some. The data show 150,000 to 200,000 clones, about 72% seen once. The receptor comes from a man between 50 and 59 years old in good health and CMV-seropositive. The sequenced sample was PBMCs. This sequence joins TRBV11-2 and TRBJ2-1; 14 nucleotides line up with TRBD2. The CDR3 loop reads CASSLTSGGVPFF. The CDR3 region has the DNA TGTGCCAGCAGCCTGACTAGCGGGGGGGTGCCGTTCTTC.